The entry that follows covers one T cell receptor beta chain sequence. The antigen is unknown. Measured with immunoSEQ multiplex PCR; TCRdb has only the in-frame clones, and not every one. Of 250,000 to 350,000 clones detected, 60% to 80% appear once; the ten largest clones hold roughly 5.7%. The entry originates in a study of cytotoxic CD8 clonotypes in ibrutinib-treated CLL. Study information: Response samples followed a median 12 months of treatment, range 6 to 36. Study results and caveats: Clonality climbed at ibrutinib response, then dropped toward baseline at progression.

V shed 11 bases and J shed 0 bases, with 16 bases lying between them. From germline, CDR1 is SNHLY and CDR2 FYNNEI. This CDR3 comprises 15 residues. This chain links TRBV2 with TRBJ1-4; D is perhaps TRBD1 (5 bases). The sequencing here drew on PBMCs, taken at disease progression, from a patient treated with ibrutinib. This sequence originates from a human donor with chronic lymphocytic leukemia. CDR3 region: CAGLRGGATNEKLFF. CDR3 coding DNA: TGTGCCGGTTTAAGGGGCGGGGCAACTAATGAAAAACTGTTTTTT.